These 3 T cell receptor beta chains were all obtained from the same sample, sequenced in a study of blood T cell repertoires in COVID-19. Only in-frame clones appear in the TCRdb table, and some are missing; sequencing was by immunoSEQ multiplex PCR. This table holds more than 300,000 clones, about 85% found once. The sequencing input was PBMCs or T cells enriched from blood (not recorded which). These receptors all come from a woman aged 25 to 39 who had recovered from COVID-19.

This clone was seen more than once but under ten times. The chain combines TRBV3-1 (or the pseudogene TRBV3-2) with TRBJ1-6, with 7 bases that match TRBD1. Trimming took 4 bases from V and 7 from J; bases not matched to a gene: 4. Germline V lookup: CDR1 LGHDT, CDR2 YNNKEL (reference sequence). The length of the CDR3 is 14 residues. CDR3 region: CASSRRDRNSPLHF. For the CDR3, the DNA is TGTGCCAGCAGCCGCCGGGACAGAAATTCACCCCTCCACTTT.

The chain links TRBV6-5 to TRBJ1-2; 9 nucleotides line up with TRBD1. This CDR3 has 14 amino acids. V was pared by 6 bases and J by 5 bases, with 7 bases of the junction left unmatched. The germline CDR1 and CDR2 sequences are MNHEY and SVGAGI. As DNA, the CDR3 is TGTGCCAGCAGAACAGGGGGCGCGGGGTATGGCTACACCTTC. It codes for CASRTGGAGYGYTF.

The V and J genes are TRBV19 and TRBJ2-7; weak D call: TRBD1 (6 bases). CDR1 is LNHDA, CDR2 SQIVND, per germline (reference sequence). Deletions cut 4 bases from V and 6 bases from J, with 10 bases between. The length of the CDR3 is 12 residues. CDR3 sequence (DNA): TGTGCCAGTAGTACCCAGGGGCGCGAGCAGTACTTC. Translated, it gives CASSTQGREQYF.